This T cell receptor (beta chain) was identified in a study of T cell responses to AZD1222 COVID-19 vaccine. Produced via immunoSEQ multiplex PCR; TCRdb's table is partial and in-frame only. This table holds 150,000 to 200,000 clones, 92% found once. This TCR came from an adult who received the AZD1222 COVID-19 vaccine. The sample consisted of peripheral blood, taken 28 days after the second AZD1222 dose.

CDR3 amino acids: CASSIGGRGTDTQYF. As DNA, the CDR3 is TGTGCCAGTAGTATAGGGGGGAGAGGAACAGATACGCAGTATTTT. The J gene is TRBJ2-3, the V gene TRBV19; TRBD1 or TRBD2 may be the D gene (5 bases each). The germline CDR1 and CDR2 sequences are LNHDA and SQIVND (reference sequence). V lost 1 base, J lost 3 bases, and 11 bases lay in between. This CDR3 contains 15 residues.